The source of this TCR beta chain is a study of blood T cell repertoires in COVID-19. The V segment lost 4 bases and the J segment 5 bases; nucleotides outside the gene matches: 10. The germline CDR1 and CDR2 sequences are SGHAT and FQDESV (reference sequence). The CDR3 is 15 amino acids. Libraries were prepared by immunoSEQ multiplex PCR; TCRdb keeps only in-frame clonotypes and omits some of them. The data contain 400,000 to 450,000 clones, roughly 85% of them singletons. This clone was seen only a few times. The source is a woman aged 30 to 39 with active or convalescent COVID-19. J is TRBJ2-7 and V is TRBV11-1; 8 nucleotides match TRBD1. The specimen was peripheral blood. The CDR3 reads CASSSSDRGNDEQYF. CDR3 DNA sequence: TGTGCCAGCAGCTCAAGTGACAGGGGAAATGACGAGCAGTACTTC.